This TCR beta chain stems from a study of OX40 agonist ivuxolimab in advanced cancers. In regard to this clone: Its antigen is currently unknown.

This CDR3 is 15 amino acids long. Germline lookup yields CDR1 SGHTA and CDR2 FQGNSA. Trimming left V 3 bases short and J 2 bases short, with 10 bases between. The protocol was immunoSEQ multiplex PCR, while the TCRdb copy is restricted to in-frame clones and leaves out a portion. The repertoire holds about 53,000 clones, with 85% to 90% as singletons. Broader study findings: At 0.1-3.0 mg/kg, partial responders had clonal expansion among the lowest observed. There was clonal expansion of CD4+ and CD8+ blood T cells by week 6 at 0.1 to 3.0 mg/kg.

Sequenced here: CD4+ or CD8+ T cells sorted from blood, sampled in a trial of the OX40 agonist ivuxolimab. The genes are TRBV7-2 and TRBJ2-2; D unresolved. This TCR derives from an adult with an advanced solid tumor such as melanoma, head and neck, liver or kidney cancer. The CDR3 protein is CASSFGADNTGELFF. The CDR3 nucleotides are TGTGCCAGCAGCTTCGGCGCAGATAACACCGGGGAGCTGTTTTTT.